The next 16 T cell receptor beta chains were all read from a single sample in a study of cytomegalovirus exposure and HLA in healthy donors. Use of 60 Vbeta and 13 Jbeta primers characterized the PCR. Libraries were prepared by immunoSEQ multiplex PCR; TCRdb keeps only in-frame clonotypes and omits some of them. The sample consists of approximately 110,000 clones, over 70% of them appearing once. Sequencing input: PBMCs. These receptors came from a woman between 40 and 55 years old in good health and CMV-seropositive.

The rearrangement links TRBV5-1 to TRBJ1-6; D gene unclear. Trimming left V 4 bases short and J 4 bases short, with 9 bases between. The CDR3 has 14 residues. CDR1 SGHRS and CDR2 YFSETQ come from the germline V gene. For the CDR3, the DNA is TGCGCCAGCAGCCGGGAGGCTTATAATTCACCCCTCCACTTT. Amino acid sequence: CASSREAYNSPLHF.

Written as DNA, the CDR3 is TGTGCCAGCAAAGCAGGACAGAGCACAGATACGCAGTATTTT. It is translated as CASKAGQSTDTQYF. The rearrangement uses TRBV5-4 and TRBJ2-3, with D possibly matching TRBD1 (6 bases). The CDR3 runs to 14 residues. Germline assignment: CDR1 SGHNT and CDR2 YYREEE (reference sequence). V was trimmed by 6 bases and J by 0 bases, leaving 11 bases between them. Complete variable domain (other parts from reference TRBV5-4 and TRBJ2-3): ETGVTQSPTHLIKTRGQQVTLRCSSQSGHNTVSWYQQALGQGPQFIFQYYREEENGRGNFPPRFSGLQFPNYSSELNVNALELDDSALYLCASKAGQSTDTQYFGPGTRLTVL.

The chain uses TRBV5-6 and TRBJ1-2; maybe TRBD1 (6 bases). The germline V and J ends were trimmed by 4 bases and 4 bases, with 17 bases remaining between them. The CDR3 sequence is 15 residues long. CDR1 and CDR2 (germline): SGHDT, YYEEEE. The CDR3 DNA reads TGTGCCAGCAGCCCGGGGGGGGCAGTACGCTATGGCTACACCTTC. This codes for CASSPGGAVRYGYTF.

The chain links TRBV7-9 to TRBJ1-2; D remains ambiguous. Germline V gene data show CDR1 as SEHNR and CDR2 as FQNEAQ (reference sequence). The CDR3 consists of 14 residues. Trimming took 2 bases from V and 4 from J, leaving 11 bases between them. The CDR3, as DNA: TGTGCCAGCAGCTTATCTGAGAGTGTCTATGGCTACACCTTC. Its translation is CASSLSESVYGYTF.

The chain carries TRBV11-1 and TRBJ2-5; possibly TRBD2 for D (7 bases). V shed 4 bases and J shed 2 bases, with 17 bases lying between them. The CDR3 covers 16 residues. CDR1 and CDR2 from the germline V gene are SGHAT and FQDESV (reference sequence). The CDR3 reads CASSYPRGGMQETQYF. CDR3 DNA sequence: TGTGCCAGCAGCTACCCTAGGGGGGGGATGCAAGAGACCCAGTACTTC.

The chain carries TRBV7-3 and TRBJ1-3; a possible D gene is TRBD1 (6 bases). With 2 bases removed from V and 4 bases from J, the gap between germline ends came to 15 bases. Germline V lookup: CDR1 SGHTA, CDR2 FQGTGA. The CDR3 covers 16 residues. CDR3: CASSLGPQGRGNTIYF. In DNA, the CDR3 is TGTGCCAGCAGCTTAGGGCCCCAGGGGCGGGGAAACACCATATATTTT.

CDR3 residues: CASADRQTHEQYF. The CDR3 DNA follows: TGTGCCAGCGCGGACAGACAAACCCACGAGCAGTACTTC. The chain couples TRBV6-5 to TRBJ2-7; D may be TRBD1 (6 bases). V was pared by 8 bases and J by 5 bases, with 16 bases between. CDR3 length equals 13 residues. Per the germline V gene, CDR1 is MNHEY and CDR2 is SVGAGI.

This clone was seen more than once but under ten times. The rearrangement links TRBV11-3 to TRBJ2-2; TRBD1 is a possible D gene (5 bases). V lost 5 bases and J lost 7, with 14 bases in between. Germline V gene lookup returns CDR1 SGHNT and CDR2 YENEEA. There are 14 residues in the CDR3. The CDR3 DNA reads as TGTGCCAGCAGCGCGCCCGACAGCGTCGGGGAGCTGTTTTTT. Translated, it gives CASSAPDSVGELFF.

V and J are TRBV1 and TRBJ2-3; the DNA was not compared with TRBD2, the D call given in the table. TRBV1 is termed a pseudogene. This CDR3 is built from 19 residues. CDR3 in amino acids: CTSSLWTSGGRGCTDTQYF. CDR3 coding DNA: TGCACCAGCAGCCTTTGGACTAGCGGGGGGCGGGGGTGCACAGATACGCAGTATTTT.

The chain is built from TRBV2 and TRBJ1-1; tentative D call: TRBD1 (6 bases). V was shortened by 7 bases and J by 3 bases, with 9 bases between the two germline ends. This CDR3 contains 12 residues. Germline values: CDR1 SNHLY, CDR2 FYNNEI. CDR3 sequence: CASKEGDTEAFF. The CDR3 region has the DNA TGTGCCAGCAAAGAGGGGGACACTGAAGCTTTCTTT. Full variable domain (outside the CDR3, taken from reference TRBV2 and TRBJ1-1): EPEVTQTPSHQVTQMGQEVILRCVPISNHLYFYWYRQILGQKVEFLVSFYNNEISEKSEIFDDQFSVERPDGSNFTLKIRSTKLEDSAMYFCASKEGDTEAFFGQGTRLTVV.

This CDR3 is CASSSDTGPYEQYF. CDR3 in DNA: TGTGCCAGCAGCTCGGACACAGGTCCCTACGAGCAGTACTTC. The rearrangement uses TRBV7-2 and TRBJ2-7; possibly TRBD1 for D (5 bases). Between the trimmed V and J ends, which lost 4 bases and 2 bases, there was a span of 12 bases. The CDR3 loop spans 14 amino acids. Germline V gene data show CDR1 as SGHTA and CDR2 as FQGNSA. Using reference TRBV7-2 and TRBJ2-7 for the parts outside the CDR3, the full variable domain is GAGVSQSPSNKVTEKGKDVELRCDPISGHTALYWYRQSLGQGLEFLIYFQGNSAPDKSGLPSDRFSAERTGGSVSTLTIQRTQQEDSAVYLCASSSDTGPYEQYFGPGTRLTVT.

The genes are TRBV7-9 and TRBJ2-5; a possible D gene is TRBD2 (6 bases). Germline V lookup: CDR1 SEHNR, CDR2 FQNEAQ (reference sequence). This CDR3 has 13 residues. Trimming removed 2 bases from V and 3 bases from J, with 7 bases in between. CDR3 in amino acids: CASSLWGEETQYF. The CDR3 bases are TGTGCCAGCAGCTTATGGGGGGAAGAGACCCAGTACTTC.

The chain carries TRBV7-8 and TRBJ1-1; 10 bases agree with TRBD1. The CDR3 is 16 amino acids. Germline values: CDR1 SGHVS, CDR2 FQNEAQ. V shed 5 bases and J 5 bases; nucleotides not matched to a gene: 11. CDR3: CASSQTTGGSGTEAFF. Written as DNA, the CDR3 is TGTGCCAGCAGCCAGACGACAGGGGGCTCGGGGACTGAAGCTTTCTTT.

This chain connects TRBV7-2 to TRBJ1-4; D gene uncertain. The length of the CDR3 is 15 residues. The ends were cut back, 5 bases at V and 5 bases at J, with 15 bases in the middle. Germline loops: CDR1 SGHTA, CDR2 FQGNSA. CDR3 DNA sequence: TGTGCCAGCAGCCCATCACACCGCCGAAATGAAAAACTGTTTTTT. Its protein is CASSPSHRRNEKLFF.

V and J are TRBV5-1 and TRBJ2-4; D possibly corresponds to TRBD1 (6 bases). The CDR3 runs to 14 residues. Germline CDR1 is SGHRS and CDR2 is YFSETQ. Trimming stripped 3 bases from V and 3 bases from J, with 10 bases between. CDR3 protein: CASSSQGFKNIQYF. The CDR3 nucleotides are TGCGCCAGCAGCTCACAGGGCTTCAAAAACATTCAGTACTTC.

The CDR3 bases are TGTGCCAGCAGCAAAGGGTCTAGCGGTCCCACAGATACGCAGTATTTT. Encoded protein: CASSKGSSGPTDTQYF. The chain is built from TRBV21-1 and TRBJ2-3; whether TRBD2, the table's D call, matches the DNA was not checked. TRBV21-1 is classified as a pseudogene. This CDR3 has 16 residues.